The 3 T cell receptor beta chains below were found in one sample sequenced in a study of blood T cell repertoires in COVID-19. Assay: immunoSEQ multiplex PCR; the TCRdb copy retains only in-frame clones and omits some. The sample records roughly 100,000 clones, about 90% being singletons. Sequenced input: peripheral blood. These TCRs come from a human donor with COVID-19, enrolled during active disease. The donor label of this sample is uncertain.

The rearrangement uses TRBV5-1 and TRBJ1-5, with a tentative D call TRBD1 (5 bases). The CDR3 has 14 amino acids. Trimming removed 0 bases from V and 4 bases from J, with 8 bases in between. From germline, CDR1 is SGHRS and CDR2 YFSETQ. The CDR3 region is CASSLGDLNQPQHF. The CDR3 nucleotides read TGCGCCAGCAGCTTGGGGGACTTGAATCAGCCCCAGCATTTT. Filled out from reference TRBV5-1 and TRBJ1-5, the complete variable domain reads KAGVTQTPRYLIKTRGQQVTLSCSPISGHRSVSWYQQTPGQGLQFLFEYFSETQRNKGNFPGRFSGRQFSNSRSEMNVSTLELGDSALYLCASSLGDLNQPQHFGDGTRLSIL.

The chain carries TRBV19 and TRBJ1-4; no reliable D call. The CDR3 is made up of 15 amino acids. Germline CDR1 LNHDA, CDR2 SQIVND (reference sequence). V dropped 10 bases and J dropped 0 bases, with 15 bases sitting between them. DNA for the CDR3: TGTGCCACCTGCCGGCGGGCAACAACTAATGAAAAACTGTTTTTT. Residues: CATCRRATTNEKLFF.

The chain has TRBV7-2 and TRBJ2-1, with 7 bases identical to TRBD2. This CDR3 region has 16 residues. Germline V gene sequence: CDR1 SGHTA, CDR2 FQGNSA. J was trimmed by 7 bases and V by 5 bases; bases with no gene match: 14. The DNA of the CDR3 is TGTGCCAGCAGCCCCCGGGGGGTTTCCGTGGGGAATGAGCAGTTCTTC. It yields the protein CASSPRGVSVGNEQFF.